This T cell receptor (beta chain) was identified during a study of shared clonotypes between healthy human individuals (dated by TCRdb to about 2020). Notes on the research overall: A few men and two women, aged 18 to 49 years, made up the cohort. The study deeply sequenced blood TCR repertoires of several healthy adults to estimate repertoire size and the extent of clonotype sharing between individuals. Different laboratories and diverse techniques were used to prepare libraries and sequence TCR repertoires, to increase sequencing depth and limit assay-specific biases. Each donor's leukapheresis produced roughly between roughly 0.85 and 9.5 billion PBMCs. Beyond this particular receptor, the publication reports: Because the study included a small number of donors, the genetic and exposure-history diversity represented was limited. Pairwise subsampling indicated that sequencing depth was expected to affect the degree of clonotype sharing among donors. Sampling was limited to blood, and TCR repertoires in tissue likely differ from TCR repertoires in blood.

The donors were healthy, HIV-negative adults with no recently reported acute infections or vaccinations. Only Caucasian adults living in Nashville, Tennessee, USA were represented among the donors. For unsorted samples, about 85 million PBMCs were counted and genomic DNA was extracted with the QIAamp DNA Blood Mini kit. Blood was obtained by leukapheresis, after which PBMCs were separated by Ficoll-Histopaque density gradient centrifugation and cryopreserved in liquid nitrogen vapor phase. Using the deep immunoSEQ assay, multiplex PCR amplified TCR CDR3 regions from genomic DNA. For each cell subset, the extracted genomic DNA was distributed evenly across all wells of several immunoSEQ 96-well plates, and each plate served as one replicate. Each replicate PCR for unsorted PBMC received 300 to 350 ng genomic DNA, equal to tens of thousands of T cell genomes. Genomic DNA from unsorted PBMC was sequenced over ten immunoSEQ deep assay plates. The purified libraries were quantified using a Qubit 3.0 fluorometer, sized with a Bioanalyzer 2100, and then quantified again using the KAPA Library Quantification kit. Every immunoSEQ 96-well plate was sequenced on a separate single-read 150-cycle Illumina NextSeq 550 flow cell. In the original analysis: Because the immunoSEQ output included only junctional sequences and no quality scores, the filtering could not be the same as the filtering used for full-length reads. Sequences were annotated with PyIR, a Python wrapper for IgBLAST v1.9, using IMGT germline references to assign V/J genes and CDR3. Reads with weak V/J assignments (E-value above 1e-6), missing CDR3, stop codons, out-of-frame junctions, or ambiguous translated residues were removed. V3J clonotypes were defined as sequences sharing an identical inferred V gene, J gene, and CDR3 amino acid sequence. The percentage overlap between two repertoires was calculated by dividing the number of shared unique clonotypes by the size of the smaller repertoire. Repertoire richness was assessed with RTK rarefaction, the Chao1 estimator, and Recon v2.1 estimates of unobserved clonotypes. The clones in this table, taken by TCRdb from immuneACCESS, are in-frame only. Not every clone is retained; where verified, under half of the shortfall comes from an unresolved V gene, and the cause of the rest is unknown. D and trimming were read from the DNA, whereas the V and J calls and clone size are those reported in that table. Here the sample has more than 450,000 clones; around 79% occur a single time. Clones ranked in the top ten supply 10% to 15% of the sample.

As for this clone: The antigen it binds to is not known. Qualities for individual bases were not recorded, and no much larger clone is one base off.

There are 17 amino acids in the CDR3, from cysteine to phenylalanine inclusive. The only DNA kept is the CDR3, 51 bases in frame from the first base. CDR1 is given as SGHVS and CDR2 as FQNEAQ, both from the germline V gene. Unmatched junction bases come to 12, with V trimmed by 5 bases and J by 0 bases. The sample comprised PBMCs. This clonotype was sampled from a woman between 40 and 55 years old in good health. Some clones in this sample may be carry-over from other donors' samples. The sequence links TRBV7-8 to TRBJ2-5, with 7 middle bases fitting TRBD1. CDR3 reads: CASSPAPRRGYQETQYF. The bases are TGTGCCAGCAGCCCCGCCCCTCGCAGGGGGTACCAAGAGACCCAGTACTTC.